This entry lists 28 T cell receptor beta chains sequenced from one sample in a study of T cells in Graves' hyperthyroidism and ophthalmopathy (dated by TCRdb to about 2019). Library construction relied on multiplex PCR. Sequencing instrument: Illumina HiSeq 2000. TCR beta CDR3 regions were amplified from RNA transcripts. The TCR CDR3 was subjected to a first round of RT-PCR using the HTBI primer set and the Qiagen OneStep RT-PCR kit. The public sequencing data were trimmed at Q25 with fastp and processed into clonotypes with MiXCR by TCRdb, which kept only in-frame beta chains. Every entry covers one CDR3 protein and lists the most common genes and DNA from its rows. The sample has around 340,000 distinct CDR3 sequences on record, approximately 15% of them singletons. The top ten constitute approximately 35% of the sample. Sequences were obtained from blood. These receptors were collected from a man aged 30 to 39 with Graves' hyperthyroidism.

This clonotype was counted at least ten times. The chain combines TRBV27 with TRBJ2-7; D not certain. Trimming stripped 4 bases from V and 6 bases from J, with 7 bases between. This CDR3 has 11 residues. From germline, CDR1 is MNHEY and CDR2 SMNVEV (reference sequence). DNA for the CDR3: TGTGCCAGCAGTTCGGCCTTCGAGCAGTACTTC. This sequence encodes CASSSAFEQYF.

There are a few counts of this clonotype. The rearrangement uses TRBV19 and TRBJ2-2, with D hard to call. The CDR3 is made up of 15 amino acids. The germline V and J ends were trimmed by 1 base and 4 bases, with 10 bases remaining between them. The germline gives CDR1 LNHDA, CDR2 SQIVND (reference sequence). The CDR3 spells CASSIGGSPTGELFF. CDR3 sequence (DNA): TGTGCCAGTAGTATAGGCGGCAGTCCCACCGGGGAGCTGTTTTTT.

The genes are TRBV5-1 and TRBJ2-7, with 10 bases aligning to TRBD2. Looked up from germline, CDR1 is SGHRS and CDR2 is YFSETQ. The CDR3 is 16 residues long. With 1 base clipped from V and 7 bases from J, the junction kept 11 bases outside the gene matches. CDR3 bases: TGCGCCAGCAGCTTGTTTCCTAGCGGGAGTACAAGGGAGCAGTACTTC. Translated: CASSLFPSGSTREQYF.

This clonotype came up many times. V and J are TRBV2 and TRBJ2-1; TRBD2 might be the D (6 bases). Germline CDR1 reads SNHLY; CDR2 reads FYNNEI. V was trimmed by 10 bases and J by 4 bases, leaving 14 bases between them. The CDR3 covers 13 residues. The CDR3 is CATLPSEYNEQFF. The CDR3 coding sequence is TGTGCCACCCTACCTAGCGAGTACAATGAGCAGTTCTTC. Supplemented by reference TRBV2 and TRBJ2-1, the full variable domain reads EPEVTQTPSHQVTQMGQEVILRCVPISNHLYFYWYRQILGQKVEFLVSFYNNEISEKSEIFDDQFSVERPDGSNFTLKIRSTKLEDSAMYFCATLPSEYNEQFFGPGTRLTVL.

DNA for the CDR3: TGCAGCGTTTCCCCCTACGAGGATGGAGAGACCCAGTACTTC. As protein: CSVSPYEDGETQYF. The J gene is TRBJ2-5, the V gene TRBV29-1; D call uncertain. Germline V CDR1 and CDR2: SQVTM, ANQGSEA. This CDR3 is built from 14 residues. V was shortened by 5 bases and J by 4 bases, with 17 bases between the two germline ends. The full variable domain, its missing parts supplied by reference TRBV29-1 and TRBJ2-5, is SAVISQKPSRDICQRGTSLTIQCQVDSQVTMMFWYRQQPGQSLTLIATANQGSEATYESGFVIDKFPISRPNLTFSTLTVSNMSPEDSSIYLCSVSPYEDGETQYFGPGTRLLVL.

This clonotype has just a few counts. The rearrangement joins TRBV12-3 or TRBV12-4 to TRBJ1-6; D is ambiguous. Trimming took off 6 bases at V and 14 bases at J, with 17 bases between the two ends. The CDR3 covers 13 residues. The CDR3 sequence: CASSPMTVPALHF. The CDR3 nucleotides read TGTGCCAGCAGCCCTATGACCGTGCCGGCCCTCCACTTT.

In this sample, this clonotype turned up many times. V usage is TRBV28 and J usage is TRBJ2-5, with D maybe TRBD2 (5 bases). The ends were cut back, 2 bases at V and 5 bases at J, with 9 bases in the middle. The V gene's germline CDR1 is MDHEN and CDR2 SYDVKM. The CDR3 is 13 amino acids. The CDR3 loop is CASSLAGLETQYF. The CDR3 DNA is TGTGCCAGCAGTTTAGCGGGTCTTGAGACCCAGTACTTC.

Here the CDR3 DNA reads TGCAGCGTGGAACCGCCAGGAAAAGAGACCCAGTACTTC. It specifies CSVEPPGKETQYF. The chain employs TRBV29-1 and TRBJ2-5; D ambiguous. Germline values: CDR1 SQVTM, CDR2 ANQGSEA. V was trimmed by 6 bases and J by 3 bases, leaving 14 bases between them. The CDR3 sequence is 13 residues long.

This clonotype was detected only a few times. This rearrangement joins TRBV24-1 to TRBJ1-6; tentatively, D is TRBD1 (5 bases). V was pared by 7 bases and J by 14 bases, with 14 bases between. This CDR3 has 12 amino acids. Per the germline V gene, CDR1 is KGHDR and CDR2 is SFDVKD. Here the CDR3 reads CATSEQEHALHF. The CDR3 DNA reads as TGTGCCACCAGCGAACAGGAGCATGCCCTCCACTTT.

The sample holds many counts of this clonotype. The CDR3 nucleotides read TGTGCCAGCAGTTTAGGGATCGGTATTACCCTTCAAGAGACCCAGTACTTC. This gives the protein CASSLGIGITLQETQYF. This rearrangement joins TRBV28 to TRBJ2-5; D not resolved. Germline CDR1 MDHEN, CDR2 SYDVKM. CDR3 length: 17 residues. The V end was cut by 2 bases, the J end by 2 bases, with 18 bases between.

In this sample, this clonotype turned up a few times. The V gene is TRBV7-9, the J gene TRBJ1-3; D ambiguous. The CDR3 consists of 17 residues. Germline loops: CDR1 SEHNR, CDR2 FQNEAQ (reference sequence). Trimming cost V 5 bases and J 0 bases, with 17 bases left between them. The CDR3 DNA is TGTGCCAGCAGCCCCCCGGGGTCCGCGAACTCTGGAAACACCATATATTTT. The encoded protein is CASSPPGSANSGNTIYF.

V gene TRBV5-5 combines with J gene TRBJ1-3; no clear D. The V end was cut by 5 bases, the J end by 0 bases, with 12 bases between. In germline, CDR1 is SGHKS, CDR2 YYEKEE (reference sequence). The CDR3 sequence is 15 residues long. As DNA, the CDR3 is TGTGCCAGCAGTCCCGCAGGCGGCTCTGGAAACACCATATATTTT. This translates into CASSPAGGSGNTIYF.

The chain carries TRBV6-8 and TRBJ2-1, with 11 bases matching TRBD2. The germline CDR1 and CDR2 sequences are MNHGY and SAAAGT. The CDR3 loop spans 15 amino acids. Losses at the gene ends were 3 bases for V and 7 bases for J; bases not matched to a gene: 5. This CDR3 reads CASSYDRTSGNEQFF. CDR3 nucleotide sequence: TGTGCCAGCAGTTATGACCGGACTAGCGGGAATGAGCAGTTCTTC.

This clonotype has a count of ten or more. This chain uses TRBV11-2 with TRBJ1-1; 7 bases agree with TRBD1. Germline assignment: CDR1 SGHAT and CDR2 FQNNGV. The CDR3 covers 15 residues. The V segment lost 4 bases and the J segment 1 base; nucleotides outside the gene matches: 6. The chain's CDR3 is CASSSRDSWNTEAFF. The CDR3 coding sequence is TGTGCCAGCAGCTCTCGGGACAGTTGGAACACTGAAGCTTTCTTT. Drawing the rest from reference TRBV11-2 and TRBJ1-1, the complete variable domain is EAGVAQSPRYKIIEKRQSVAFWCNPISGHATLYWYQQILGQGPKLLIQFQNNGVVDDSQLPKDRFSAERLKGVDSTLKIQPAKLEDSAVYLCASSSRDSWNTEAFFGQGTRLTVV.

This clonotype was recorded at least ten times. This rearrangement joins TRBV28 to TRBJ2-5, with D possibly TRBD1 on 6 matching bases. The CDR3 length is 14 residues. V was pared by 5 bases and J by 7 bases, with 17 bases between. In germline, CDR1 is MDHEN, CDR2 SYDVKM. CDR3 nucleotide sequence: TGTGCCAGCAGTCAAGACAGGATCCCCAGGACCCAGTACTTC. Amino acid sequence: CASSQDRIPRTQYF.

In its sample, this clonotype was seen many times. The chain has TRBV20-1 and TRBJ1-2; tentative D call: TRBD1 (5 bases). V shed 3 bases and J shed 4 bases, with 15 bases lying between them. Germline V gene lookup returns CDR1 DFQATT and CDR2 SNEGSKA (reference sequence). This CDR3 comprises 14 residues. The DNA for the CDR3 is TGCAGTGCTAGTAGCCGGACACGATCCTATGGCTACACCTTC. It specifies CSASSRTRSYGYTF.

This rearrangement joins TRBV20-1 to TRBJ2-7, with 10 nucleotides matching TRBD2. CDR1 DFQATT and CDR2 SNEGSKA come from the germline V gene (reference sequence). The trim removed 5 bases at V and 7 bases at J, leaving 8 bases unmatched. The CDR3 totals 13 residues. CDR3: CSADIAGGREQYF. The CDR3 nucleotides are TGCAGTGCTGATATAGCGGGAGGTCGTGAGCAGTACTTC.

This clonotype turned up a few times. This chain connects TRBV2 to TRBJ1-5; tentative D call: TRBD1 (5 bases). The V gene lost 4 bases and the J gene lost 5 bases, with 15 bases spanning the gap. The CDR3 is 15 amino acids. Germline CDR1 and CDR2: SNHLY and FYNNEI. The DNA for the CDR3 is TGTGCCAGCAGTGGGTTGTTCAGAGGGGATCAGCCCCAGCATTTT. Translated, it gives CASSGLFRGDQPQHF.

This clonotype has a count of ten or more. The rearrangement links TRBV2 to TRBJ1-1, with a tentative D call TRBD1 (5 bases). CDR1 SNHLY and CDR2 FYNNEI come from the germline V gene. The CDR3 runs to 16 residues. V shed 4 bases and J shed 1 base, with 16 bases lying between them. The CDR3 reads CASSVGGIAGNTEAFF. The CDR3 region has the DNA TGTGCCAGCAGTGTCGGGGGGATTGCCGGGAACACTGAAGCTTTCTTT.

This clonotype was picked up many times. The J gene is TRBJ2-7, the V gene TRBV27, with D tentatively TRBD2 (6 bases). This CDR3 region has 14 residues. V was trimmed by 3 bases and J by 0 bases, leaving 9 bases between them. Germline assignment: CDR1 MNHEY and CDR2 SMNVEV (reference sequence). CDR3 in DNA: TGTGCCAGCAGTTTGATCGGGAGCTCCTACGAGCAGTACTTC. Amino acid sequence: CASSLIGSSYEQYF.

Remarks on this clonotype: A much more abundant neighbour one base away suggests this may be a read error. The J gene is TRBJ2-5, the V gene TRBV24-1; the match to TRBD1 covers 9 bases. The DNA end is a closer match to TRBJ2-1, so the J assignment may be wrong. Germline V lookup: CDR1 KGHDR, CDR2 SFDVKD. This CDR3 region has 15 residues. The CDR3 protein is CATSELQGAGETQFF. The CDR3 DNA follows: TGTGCCACCAGTGAACTACAGGGGGCGGGTGAGACCCAGTTCTTC.

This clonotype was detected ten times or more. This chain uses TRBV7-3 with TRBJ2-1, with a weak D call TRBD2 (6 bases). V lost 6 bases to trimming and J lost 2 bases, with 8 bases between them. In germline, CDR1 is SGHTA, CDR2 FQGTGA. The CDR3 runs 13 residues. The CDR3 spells CASRGGAYNEQFF. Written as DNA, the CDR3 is TGTGCCAGCAGGGGCGGGGCCTACAATGAGCAGTTCTTC. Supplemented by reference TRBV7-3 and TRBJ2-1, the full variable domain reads GAGVSQTPSNKVTEKGKYVELRCDPISGHTALYWYRQSLGQGPEFLIYFQGTGAADDSGLPNDRFFAVRPEGSVSTLKIQRTERGDSAVYLCASRGGAYNEQFFGPGTRLTVL.

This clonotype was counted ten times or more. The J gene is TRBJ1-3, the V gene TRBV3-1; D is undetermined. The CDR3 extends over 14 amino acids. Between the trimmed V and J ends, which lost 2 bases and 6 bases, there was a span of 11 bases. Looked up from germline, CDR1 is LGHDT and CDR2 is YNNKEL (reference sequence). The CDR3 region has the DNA TGTGCCAGCAGCCAACAGGCCCTCGAAAACACCATATATTTT. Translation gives CASSQQALENTIYF.

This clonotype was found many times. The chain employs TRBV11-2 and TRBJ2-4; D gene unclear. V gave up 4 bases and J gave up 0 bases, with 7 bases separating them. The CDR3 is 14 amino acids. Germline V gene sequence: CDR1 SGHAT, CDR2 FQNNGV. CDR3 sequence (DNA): TGTGCCAGCAGCTCCCTCCTAGCCAAAAACATTCAGTACTTC. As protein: CASSSLLAKNIQYF.

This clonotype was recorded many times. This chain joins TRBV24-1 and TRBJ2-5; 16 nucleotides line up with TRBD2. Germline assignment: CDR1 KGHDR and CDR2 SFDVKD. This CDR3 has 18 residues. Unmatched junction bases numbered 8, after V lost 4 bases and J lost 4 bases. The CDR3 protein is CATSDVGLAGGHGETQYF. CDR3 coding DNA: TGTGCCACCAGTGACGTGGGACTAGCGGGAGGGCATGGAGAGACCCAGTACTTC.

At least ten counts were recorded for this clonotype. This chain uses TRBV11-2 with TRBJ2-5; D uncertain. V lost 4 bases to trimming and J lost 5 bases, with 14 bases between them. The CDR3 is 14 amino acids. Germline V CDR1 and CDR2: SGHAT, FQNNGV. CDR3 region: CASSSRFGRETQYF. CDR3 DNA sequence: TGTGCCAGCAGCTCCAGGTTTGGAAGGGAGACCCAGTACTTC.

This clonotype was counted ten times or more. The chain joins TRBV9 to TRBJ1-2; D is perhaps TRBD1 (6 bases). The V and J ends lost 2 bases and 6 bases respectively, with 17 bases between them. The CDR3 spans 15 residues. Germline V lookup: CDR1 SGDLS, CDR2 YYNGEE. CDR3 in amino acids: CASSVGRGRTDGYTF. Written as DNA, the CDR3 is TGTGCCAGCAGCGTTGGCAGGGGCAGGACCGATGGCTACACCTTC.

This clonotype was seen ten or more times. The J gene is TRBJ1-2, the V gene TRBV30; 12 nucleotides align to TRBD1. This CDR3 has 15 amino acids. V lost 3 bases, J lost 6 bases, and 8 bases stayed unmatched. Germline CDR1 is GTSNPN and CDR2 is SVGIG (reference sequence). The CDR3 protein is CAWSPGQGAFDGYTF. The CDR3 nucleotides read TGTGCCTGGAGCCCGGGACAGGGGGCGTTTGATGGCTACACCTTC. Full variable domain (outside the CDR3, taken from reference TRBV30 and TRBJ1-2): SQTIHQWPATLVQPVGSPLSLECTVEGTSNPNLYWYRQAAGRGLQLLFYSVGIGQISSEVPQNLSASRPQDRQFILSSKKLLLSDSGFYLCAWSPGQGAFDGYTFGSGTRLTVV.